One and the same sample provided the 15 T cell receptor beta chains below, sequenced in a study of T cell responses to AZD1222 COVID-19 vaccine. Sequencing was performed with immunoSEQ multiplex PCR; in TCRdb, only in-frame clones are kept and a portion is missing. The table has about 120,000 clones, roughly 85% seen once. The sequenced sample was peripheral blood, obtained on day 0 of MenACWY control vaccination. The receptors stem from an adult in good health.

The V call is TRBV28, the J call TRBJ2-7, with TRBD2 matching over 9 bases. The germline CDR1 and CDR2 sequences are MDHEN and SYDVKM. The ends lost 4 bases at V and 0 bases at J; junction bases unmatched: 13. The CDR3 runs 18 residues. The CDR3 DNA sequence: TGTGCCAGCAGTTCAATTACTCGACTAGCGGTCACCTCCTACGAGCAGTACTTC. It is translated as CASSSITRLAVTSYEQYF.

This clone showed up just a few times. The rearrangement uses TRBV2 and TRBJ2-1; 7 nucleotides agree with TRBD2. The germline gives CDR1 SNHLY, CDR2 FYNNEI. The CDR3 has 13 residues. J lost 0 bases, V lost 8 bases, and 1 base had no gene match. CDR3 DNA sequence: TGTGCCAGCCAGCGGGACTCCTACAATGAGCAGTTCTTC. Protein: CASQRDSYNEQFF.

This clone has a single count. The V call is TRBV30, the J call TRBJ2-7, with 9 bases aligning to TRBD1. This CDR3 region has 14 residues. V dropped 4 bases and J dropped 3; count of bases not matched to a gene: 7. CDR1 and CDR2 from the germline V gene are GTSNPN and SVGIG (reference sequence). The CDR3 spells CAWTTGGGFYEQYF. The CDR3 DNA reads as TGTGCCTGGACGACAGGGGGAGGGTTCTACGAGCAGTACTTC.

The genes are TRBV14 and TRBJ2-2; unclear D gene. Germline values: CDR1 SGHDN, CDR2 FVKESK. CDR3 length: 14 amino acids. Trimming pared 3 bases from V and 0 bases from J, leaving 5 bases between. The CDR3: CASSQGSNTGELFF. In DNA, the CDR3 is TGTGCCAGCAGCCAGGGATCGAACACCGGGGAGCTGTTTTTT.

The chain recombines TRBV19 with TRBJ1-6; D may be TRBD1 (5 bases). V dropped 5 bases and J dropped 8 bases, with 13 bases sitting between them. Per germline, CDR1 LNHDA and CDR2 SQIVND (reference sequence). The CDR3 loop spans 14 amino acids. The CDR3 spells CASSPAGVDSPLHF. The CDR3 nucleotides read TGTGCCAGTAGTCCTGCGGGGGTGGATTCACCCCTCCACTTT.

V and J are TRBV6-5 and TRBJ1-5; TRBD1 is a possible D gene (6 bases). The CDR3 contains 15 residues. Germline V CDR1 and CDR2: MNHEY, SVGAGI. Trimming cost V 8 bases and J 0 bases, with 14 bases left between them. CDR3 sequence (DNA): TGTGCCAGCGGTATAACGACAGGTAGCAATCAGCCCCAGCATTTT. Translating it yields CASGITTGSNQPQHF.

In nucleotides, the CDR3 is TGTGCCAGCAGTGAATTTCAGGGGTCCTTGGGCAACTTATTTTTT. This sequence encodes CASSEFQGSLGNLFF. The chain has TRBV2 and TRBJ1-4; tentatively, D is TRBD1 (6 bases). The CDR3 spans 15 residues. Looked up from germline, CDR1 is SNHLY and CDR2 is FYNNEI. V was clipped by 2 bases and J by 17 bases, with 24 bases between them.

The genes are TRBV28 and TRBJ2-5, with 12 nucleotides matching TRBD1. Germline V gives CDR1 MDHEN, CDR2 SYDVKM. The length of the CDR3 is 15 residues. The V and J ends lost 6 bases and 5 bases, in that order; junction bases with no gene match: 7. This chain's CDR3 is CASSRDRGRLETQYF. The CDR3, as DNA: TGTGCCAGCAGCCGGGACAGGGGGCGCTTGGAGACCCAGTACTTC.

The chain links TRBV7-9 to TRBJ2-5; tentatively, D is TRBD1 or TRBD2 (5 bases each). This CDR3 region has 14 residues. The V end lost 2 bases, the J end lost 4 bases, and 11 bases lay between the germline ends. CDR1 is SEHNR, CDR2 FQNEAQ, per germline (reference sequence). The CDR3 DNA is TGTGCCAGCAGCTTAACCCGGGACGGAGAGACCCAGTACTTC. It encodes CASSLTRDGETQYF. The full variable domain, its missing parts supplied by reference TRBV7-9 and TRBJ2-5, is DTGVSQNPRHKITKRGQNVTFRCDPISEHNRLYWYRQTLGQGPEFLTYFQNEAQLEKSRLLSDRFSAERPKGSFSTLEIQRTEQGDSAMYLCASSLTRDGETQYFGPGTRLLVL.

The V and J genes are TRBV4-2 and TRBJ1-3; tentative D call: TRBD1 (6 bases). Germline V CDR1 and CDR2: LGHNA, YNFKEQ. This CDR3 comprises 17 residues. Trimming took 0 bases from V and 4 from J, leaving 16 bases between them. The DNA for the CDR3 is TGTGCCAGCAGCCAAGATTTGGGTACAGGGAGCGGAAACACCATATATTTT. This encodes CASSQDLGTGSGNTIYF.

This clone came up once. This chain uses TRBV2 with TRBJ1-4, with D perhaps TRBD1 (5 bases). CDR1 SNHLY and CDR2 FYNNEI come from the germline V gene. V was pared by 3 bases and J by 2 bases, with 10 bases between. CDR3 length equals 15 residues. CDR3 region: CASSDQGVTNEKLFF. The CDR3 DNA reads TGTGCCAGCAGTGATCAAGGGGTGACTAATGAAAAACTGTTTTTT.

The rearrangement joins TRBV28 to TRBJ1-1; D not resolved. The ends were cut back, 1 base at V and 6 bases at J, with 3 bases in the middle. The CDR3 sequence is 11 residues long. In germline, CDR1 is MDHEN, CDR2 SYDVKM. The CDR3 DNA is TGTGCCAGCAGTTTATTCGCTGAAGCTTTCTTT. Translated, it gives CASSLFAEAFF.

The CDR3 sequence is CASSDGPSWDTQYF. The CDR3 bases are TGCGCCAGCAGTGATGGCCCAAGCTGGGATACGCAGTATTTT. The V gene is TRBV10-1, the J gene TRBJ2-3; the D is unclear. V was clipped by 3 bases and J by 6 bases, with 13 bases between them. This CDR3 has 14 residues. CDR1 WNHNN and CDR2 SYGVQD come from the germline V gene (reference sequence).

The chain couples TRBV9 to TRBJ2-2; 8 bases are shared with TRBD1. The V segment lost 4 bases and the J segment 3 bases; nucleotides outside the gene matches: 5. CDR1 is SGDLS and CDR2 is YYNGEE in the germline V gene. CDR3 length: 15 amino acids. Here the CDR3 DNA reads TGTGCCAGCAGCCCACCGGGACAGGACACCGGGGAGCTGTTTTTT. This encodes CASSPPGQDTGELFF.

This chain joins TRBV29-1 and TRBJ1-2; D remains ambiguous. The V end lost 4 bases, the J end lost 0 bases, and 9 bases lay between the germline ends. CDR3 size: 13 residues. CDR1 is SQVTM and CDR2 is ANQGSEA in the germline V gene. The CDR3 coding sequence is TGCAGCGTTGCGGTCGGGGCTAACTATGGCTACACCTTC. Protein: CSVAVGANYGYTF.